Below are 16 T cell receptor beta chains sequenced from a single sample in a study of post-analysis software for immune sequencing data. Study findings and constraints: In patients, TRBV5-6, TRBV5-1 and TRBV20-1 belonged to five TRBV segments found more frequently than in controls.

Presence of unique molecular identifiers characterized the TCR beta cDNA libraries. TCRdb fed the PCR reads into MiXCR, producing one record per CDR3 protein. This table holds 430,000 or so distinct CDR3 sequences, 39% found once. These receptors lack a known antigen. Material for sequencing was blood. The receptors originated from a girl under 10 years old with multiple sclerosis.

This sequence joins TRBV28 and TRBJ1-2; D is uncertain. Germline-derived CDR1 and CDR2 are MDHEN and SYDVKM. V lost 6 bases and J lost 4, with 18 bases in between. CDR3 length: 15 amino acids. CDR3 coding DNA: TGTGCCAGCAGAGCATTTCCGATAGGAACCTATGGCTACACCTTC. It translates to CASRAFPIGTYGYTF.

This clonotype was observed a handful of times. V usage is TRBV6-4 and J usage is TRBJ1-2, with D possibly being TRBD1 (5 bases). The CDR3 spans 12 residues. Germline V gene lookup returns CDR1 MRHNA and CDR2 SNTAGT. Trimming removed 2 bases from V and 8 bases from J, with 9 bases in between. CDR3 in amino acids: CASSDNRGGYTF. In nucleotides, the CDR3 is TGTGCCAGCAGTGACAACCGGGGCGGCTACACCTTC.

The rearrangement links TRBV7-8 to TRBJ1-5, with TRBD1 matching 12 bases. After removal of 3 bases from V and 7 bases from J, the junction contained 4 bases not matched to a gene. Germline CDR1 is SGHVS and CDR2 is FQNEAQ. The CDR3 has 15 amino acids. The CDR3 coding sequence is TGTGCCAGCAGCTTTCGGGACAGGGGGCACCAGCCCCAGCATTTT. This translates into CASSFRDRGHQPQHF.

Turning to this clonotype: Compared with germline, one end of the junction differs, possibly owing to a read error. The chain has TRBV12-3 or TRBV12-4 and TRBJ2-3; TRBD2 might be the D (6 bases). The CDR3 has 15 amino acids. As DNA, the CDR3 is TGTGCCGGCAGTCCAAGGGACTTAAGCACAGATACGCAGTATTTT. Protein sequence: CAGSPRDLSTDTQYF.

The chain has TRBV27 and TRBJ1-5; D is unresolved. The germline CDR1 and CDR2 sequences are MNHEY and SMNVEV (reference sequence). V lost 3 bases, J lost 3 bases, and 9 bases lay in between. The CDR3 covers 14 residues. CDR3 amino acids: CASSFRQFNQPQHF. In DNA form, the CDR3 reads TGTGCCAGCAGTTTTAGGCAGTTCAATCAGCCCCAGCATTTT.

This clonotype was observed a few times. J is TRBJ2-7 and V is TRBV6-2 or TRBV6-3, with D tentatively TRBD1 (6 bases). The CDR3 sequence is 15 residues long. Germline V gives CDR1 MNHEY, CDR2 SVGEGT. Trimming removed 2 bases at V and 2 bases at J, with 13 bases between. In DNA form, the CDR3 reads TGTGCCAGCAGTTACACCCCCAGGGGTACCTACGAGCAGTACTTC. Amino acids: CASSYTPRGTYEQYF.

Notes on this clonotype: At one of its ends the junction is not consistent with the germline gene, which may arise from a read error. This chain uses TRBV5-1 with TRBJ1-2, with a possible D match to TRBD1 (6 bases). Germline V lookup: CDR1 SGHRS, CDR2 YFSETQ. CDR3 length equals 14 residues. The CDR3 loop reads CASSLDRVNYGCTF. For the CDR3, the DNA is TGCGCCAGCAGCTTGGACAGGGTTAACTATGGCTGCACCTTC.

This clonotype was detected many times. The CDR3 spells CASSLSAGVMDEQFF. DNA of the CDR3: TGTGCCAGCAGTTTATCAGCAGGGGTGATGGATGAGCAGTTCTTC. The V gene is TRBV27, the J gene TRBJ2-1; possible D gene TRBD1, 6 bases. Germline values: CDR1 MNHEY, CDR2 SMNVEV (reference sequence). This CDR3 region has 15 residues. Trimming cost V 0 bases and J 8 bases, with 14 bases left between them.

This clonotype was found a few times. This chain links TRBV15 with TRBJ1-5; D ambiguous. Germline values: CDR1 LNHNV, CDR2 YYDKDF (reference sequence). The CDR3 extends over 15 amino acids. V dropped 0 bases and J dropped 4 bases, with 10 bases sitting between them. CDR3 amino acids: CATSRDNRENQPQHF. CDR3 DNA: TGTGCCACCAGCAGAGATAATAGGGAAAATCAGCCCCAGCATTTT.

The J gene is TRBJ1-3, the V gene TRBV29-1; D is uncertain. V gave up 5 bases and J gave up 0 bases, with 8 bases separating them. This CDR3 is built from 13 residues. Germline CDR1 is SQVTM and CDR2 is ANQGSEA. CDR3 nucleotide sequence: TGCAGCGTTAAAAAGAGCTCTGGAAACACCATATATTTT. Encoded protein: CSVKKSSGNTIYF.

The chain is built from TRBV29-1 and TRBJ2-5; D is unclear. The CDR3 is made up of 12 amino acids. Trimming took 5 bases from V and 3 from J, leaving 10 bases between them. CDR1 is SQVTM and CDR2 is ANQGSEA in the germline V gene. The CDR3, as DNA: TGCAGCGTTCCATTCACGGAAGAGACCCAGTACTTC. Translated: CSVPFTEETQYF.

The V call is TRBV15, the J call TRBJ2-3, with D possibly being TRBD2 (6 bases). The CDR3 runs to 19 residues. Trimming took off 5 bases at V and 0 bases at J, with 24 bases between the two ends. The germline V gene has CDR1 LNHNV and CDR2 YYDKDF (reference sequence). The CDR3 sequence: CATSPPIAVFGNSTDTQYF. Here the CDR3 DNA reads TGTGCCACCAGCCCCCCGATAGCGGTCTTTGGGAATAGCACAGATACGCAGTATTTT.

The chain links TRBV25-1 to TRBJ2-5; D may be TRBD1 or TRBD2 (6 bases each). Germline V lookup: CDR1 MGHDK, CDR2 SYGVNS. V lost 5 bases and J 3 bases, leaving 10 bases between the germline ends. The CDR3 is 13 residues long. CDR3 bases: TGTGCCAGCAGTCCGGGGGCCGAAGAGACCCAGTACTTC. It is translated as CASSPGAEETQYF.

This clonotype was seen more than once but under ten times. CDR3 sequence (DNA): TGTGCCAGCAGCCAAGCAAATGGACAGGGGACGTACGAGCAGTACTTC. This codes for CASSQANGQGTYEQYF. The chain joins TRBV4-2 to TRBJ2-5; TRBD1 matches 9 bases. The DNA end is more similar to TRBJ2-7, so the J call may be wrong. The CDR3 runs to 16 residues. From germline, CDR1 is LGHNA and CDR2 YNFKEQ.

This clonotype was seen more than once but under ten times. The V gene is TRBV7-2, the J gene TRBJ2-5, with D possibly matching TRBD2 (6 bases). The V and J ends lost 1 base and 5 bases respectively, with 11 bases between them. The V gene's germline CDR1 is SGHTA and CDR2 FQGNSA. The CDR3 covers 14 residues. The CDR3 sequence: CASSLVAGPETQYF. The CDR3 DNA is TGTGCCAGCAGCTTAGTGGCGGGGCCGGAGACCCAGTACTTC.

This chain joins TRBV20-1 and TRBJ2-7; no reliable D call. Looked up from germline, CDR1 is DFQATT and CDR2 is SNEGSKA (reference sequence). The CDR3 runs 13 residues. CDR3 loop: CSSLHFPRHEQYF. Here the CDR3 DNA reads TGCAGCTCCCTCCATTTCCCCCGACACGAGCAGTACTTC.